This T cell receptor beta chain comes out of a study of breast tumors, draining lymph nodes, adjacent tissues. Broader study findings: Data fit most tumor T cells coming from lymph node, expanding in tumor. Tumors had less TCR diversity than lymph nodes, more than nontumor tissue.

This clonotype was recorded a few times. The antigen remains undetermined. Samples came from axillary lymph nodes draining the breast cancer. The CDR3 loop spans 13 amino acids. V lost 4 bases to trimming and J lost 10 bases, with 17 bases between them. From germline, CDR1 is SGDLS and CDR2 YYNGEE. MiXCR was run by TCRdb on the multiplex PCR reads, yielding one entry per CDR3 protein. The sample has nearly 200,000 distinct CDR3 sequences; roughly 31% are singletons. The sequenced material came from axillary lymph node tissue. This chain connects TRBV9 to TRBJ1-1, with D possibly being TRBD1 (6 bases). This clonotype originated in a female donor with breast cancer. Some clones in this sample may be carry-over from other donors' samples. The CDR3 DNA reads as TGTGCCAGCAGCCCGGGGGCAGGGACCCCAGCTTTCTTT. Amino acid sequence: CASSPGAGTPAFF.